This TCR beta chain was found in a study of CD8+CD57+ T cells in acquired aplastic anemia. Overall study: Mean yield of DNA from sorted CD4+ and CD8+ cells was about 3.2 ug.

Sequencing involved patients with CD8+CD57+ cell expansion previously shown by flow cytometry. The V end was cut by 5 bases, the J end by 5 bases, with 13 bases between. This CDR3 comprises 14 residues. Germline V gives CDR1 SGHTA, CDR2 FQGNSA. According to the study, genomic DNA was the template for TCR beta VDJ and CDR3 profiling. TCRdb passed the reads through MiXCR, listing each CDR3 protein once. In the table there are 200,000 to 250,000 distinct CDR3 sequences, approximately 60% of which are singletons. Sequenced material: sorted CD4+, CD8+, or CD8+CD57+ T cells (not recorded which) from PBMCs. This TCR came from a human donor with aplastic anemia. The J gene is TRBJ2-1, the V gene TRBV7-2, with D unresolved. CDR3 amino acids: CASSPEAFNNEQFF. The CDR3 nucleotides are TGTGCCAGCAGCCCCGAGGCCTTCAACAATGAGCAGTTCTTC. Using reference TRBV7-2 and TRBJ2-1 for the parts outside the CDR3, the full variable domain is GAGVSQSPSNKVTEKGKDVELRCDPISGHTALYWYRQSLGQGLEFLIYFQGNSAPDKSGLPSDRFSAERTGGSVSTLTIQRTQQEDSAVYLCASSPEAFNNEQFFGPGTRLTVL.